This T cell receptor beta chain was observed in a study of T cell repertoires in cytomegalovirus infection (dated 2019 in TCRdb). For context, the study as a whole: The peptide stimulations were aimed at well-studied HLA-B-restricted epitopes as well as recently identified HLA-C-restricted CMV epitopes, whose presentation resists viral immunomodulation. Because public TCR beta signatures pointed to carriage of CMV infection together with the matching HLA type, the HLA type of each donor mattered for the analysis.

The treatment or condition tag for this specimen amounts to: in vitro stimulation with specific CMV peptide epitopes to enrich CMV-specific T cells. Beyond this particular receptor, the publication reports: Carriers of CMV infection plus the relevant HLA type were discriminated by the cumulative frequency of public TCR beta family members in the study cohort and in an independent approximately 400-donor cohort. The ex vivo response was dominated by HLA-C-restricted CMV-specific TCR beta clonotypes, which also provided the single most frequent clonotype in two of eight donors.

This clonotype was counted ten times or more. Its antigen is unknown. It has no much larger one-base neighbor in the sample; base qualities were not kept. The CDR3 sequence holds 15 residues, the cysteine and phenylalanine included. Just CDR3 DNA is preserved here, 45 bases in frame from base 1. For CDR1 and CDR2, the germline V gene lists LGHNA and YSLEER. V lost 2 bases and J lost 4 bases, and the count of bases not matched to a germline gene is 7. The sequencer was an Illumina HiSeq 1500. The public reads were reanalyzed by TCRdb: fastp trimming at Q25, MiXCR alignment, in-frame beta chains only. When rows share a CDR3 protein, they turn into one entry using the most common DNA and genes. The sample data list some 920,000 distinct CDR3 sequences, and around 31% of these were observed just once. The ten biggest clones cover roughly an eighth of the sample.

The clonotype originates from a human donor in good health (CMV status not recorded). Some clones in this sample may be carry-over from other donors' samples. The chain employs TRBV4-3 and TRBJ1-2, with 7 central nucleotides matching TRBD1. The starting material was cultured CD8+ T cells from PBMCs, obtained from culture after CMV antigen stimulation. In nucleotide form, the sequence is TGCGCCAGCAGCCAACTCACAGGGGCGGGCTATGGCTACACCTTC. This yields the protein CASSQLTGAGYGYTF.